The following is a TCR beta chain sequence with its context. Antigen unknown. Using immunoSEQ multiplex PCR, the repertoire was profiled, and TCRdb retains in-frame clones only, with some absent. Altogether tens of thousands of clones are present, about 74% being singletons, with the ten largest covering over 4%. These data come from a study of a mutant IDH1 vaccine in newly diagnosed glioma. About the research overall: The earlier regimen, radiotherapy, temozolomide, or both, was most often both.

Documented time point: week 35, safety follow-up. The study gave 300 ug of mutant IDH1 20-mer peptide per vaccine dose, with topical imiquimod. Donors had new IDH1-mutant astrocytomas of WHO grade 3 or 4 (ATRX-lost). V dropped 0 bases and J dropped 7 bases, with 10 bases sitting between them. The germline gives CDR1 SGHRS, CDR2 YFSETQ. CDR3 length equals 13 residues. The source material was PBMCs, sampled from a glioma patient whose treatment included an IDH1 peptide vaccine. This TCR derives from a man aged 45 to 65 with glioma. The chain combines TRBV5-1 with TRBJ1-1, with a weak D call TRBD1 (5 bases). CDR3: CASSLGDSLEAFF. The CDR3 coding sequence is TGCGCCAGCAGCTTGGGTGACAGTCTTGAAGCTTTCTTT.